These 30 T cell receptor beta chains came from one sample sequenced in a study of blood T cell repertoires in COVID-19. Sequencing used immunoSEQ multiplex PCR; TCRdb keeps in-frame clones, though not all of them. The sample includes roughly 220,000 clones, 90% of them seen just once. Sequencing input: PBMCs or T cells enriched from blood (not recorded which). The receptors derive from a man aged 25 to 45 who had been exposed to COVID-19.

The chain joins TRBV7-6 to TRBJ2-7, with D possibly matching TRBD2 (6 bases). CDR1 SGHVS and CDR2 FNYEAQ come from the germline V gene. This CDR3 is 15 amino acids long. V shed 1 base and J shed 0 bases, with 10 bases lying between them. The CDR3 is CASSLDLGGSYEQYF. Written as DNA, the CDR3 is TGTGCCAGCAGCTTAGACCTGGGGGGCTCCTACGAGCAGTACTTC.

The chain recombines TRBV19 with TRBJ1-1, with TRBD1 identical over 10 bases. With V trimmed by 6 bases and J by 3 bases, 4 bases remained unmatched. Germline V gives CDR1 LNHDA, CDR2 SQIVND (reference sequence). CDR3 length: 14 amino acids. Here the CDR3 DNA reads TGTGCCAGTAGCGGACAGGGGGGGGACACTGAAGCTTTCTTT. Translating it yields CASSGQGGDTEAFF.

The J gene is TRBJ1-4, the V gene TRBV13, with TRBD1 matching over 9 bases. Unmatched junction bases numbered 7, after V lost 5 bases and J lost 6 bases. CDR1 PRHDT and CDR2 FYEKMQ come from the germline V gene (reference sequence). This CDR3 region has 15 residues. The CDR3 sequence: CASSLTQGAYEKLFF. The DNA of the CDR3 is TGTGCCAGCAGCCTAACACAGGGGGCTTATGAAAAACTGTTTTTT. The entire variable domain, with the rest obtained from reference TRBV13 and TRBJ1-4, is as follows: AAGVIQSPRHLIKEKRETATLKCYPIPRHDTVYWYQQGPGQDPQFLISFYEKMQSDKGSIPDRFSAQQFSDYHSELNMSSLELGDSALYFCASSLTQGAYEKLFFGSGTQLSVL.

V gene TRBV7-2 combines with J gene TRBJ1-5; 8 positions match TRBD1. Germline trimming cut 1 base from V and 7 bases from J; bases unmatched to any gene: 3. CDR1 SGHTA and CDR2 FQGNSA come from the germline V gene. The CDR3 is 14 residues long. The CDR3 DNA reads TGTGCCAGCAGCTTAGGACAGGGGTTCCAGCCCCAGCATTTT. It is translated as CASSLGQGFQPQHF.

A single count supports this clone. The chain recombines TRBV18 with TRBJ2-2; 9 bases are shared with TRBD1. After removal of 6 bases from V and 1 base from J, the junction contained 3 bases not matched to a gene. This CDR3 is 15 amino acids long. CDR1 is KGHSH and CDR2 is LQKENI in the germline V gene. This CDR3 reads CASSTDRGNTGELFF. CDR3 nucleotide sequence: TGTGCCAGCTCCACGGACAGGGGGAACACCGGGGAGCTGTTTTTT.

V is TRBV19 and J is TRBJ2-6; D call uncertain. Germline V gives CDR1 LNHDA, CDR2 SQIVND (reference sequence). V was trimmed by 8 bases and J by 2 bases, leaving 10 bases between them. There are 14 residues in the CDR3. The CDR3 DNA reads as TGTGCCAGTCAGCGCCTTCCTGGGGCCAACGTCCTGACTTTC. It is translated as CASQRLPGANVLTF.

The chain carries TRBV2 and TRBJ1-2; TRBD1 matches at 10 bases. Germline trimming cut 4 bases from V and 3 bases from J; bases unmatched to any gene: 17. The CDR3 has 19 residues. Germline values: CDR1 SNHLY, CDR2 FYNNEI. This chain's CDR3 is CASSVPGTGDLSLDYGYTF. The CDR3 DNA reads TGTGCCAGCAGTGTCCCCGGGACAGGGGATTTGAGTTTGGACTATGGCTACACCTTC.

The chain couples TRBV10-3 to TRBJ2-2, with a weak D call TRBD1 (5 bases). The CDR3 extends over 13 amino acids. CDR1 is ENHRY and CDR2 is SYGVKD in the germline V gene. Trimming took off 10 bases at V and 3 bases at J, with 12 bases between the two ends. CDR3 nucleotides: TGTGCCACCGCCCTACAGGACACCGGGGAGCTGTTTTTT. Amino acids: CATALQDTGELFF.

The V gene is TRBV5-1, the J gene TRBJ1-1; TRBD1 matches 8 bases. This CDR3 comprises 16 residues. The germline V gene encodes CDR1 SGHRS and CDR2 YFSETQ. Germline trimming cut 0 bases from V and 1 base from J; bases unmatched to any gene: 5. The CDR3 spells CASSLARGLSNTEAFF. CDR3 nucleotides: TGCGCCAGCAGCTTGGCCAGGGGGCTTTCGAACACTGAAGCTTTCTTT.

The genes are TRBV13 and TRBJ2-5, with 7 bases matching TRBD1. V lost 3 bases, J lost 3 bases, and 4 bases stayed unmatched. The CDR3 extends over 14 amino acids. Germline-derived CDR1 and CDR2 are PRHDT and FYEKMQ (reference sequence). Here the CDR3 reads CASSLATGEETQYF. CDR3 sequence (DNA): TGTGCCAGCAGCTTGGCCACAGGGGAAGAGACCCAGTACTTC.

J is TRBJ2-4 and V is TRBV6-1, with a tentative D call TRBD2 (6 bases). V was pared by 2 bases and J by 0 bases, with 8 bases between. Looked up from germline, CDR1 is MNHNS and CDR2 is SASEGT. This CDR3 region has 15 residues. Here the CDR3 reads CASSERREAKNIQYF. CDR3 DNA: TGTGCCAGCAGTGAAAGGAGGGAAGCCAAAAACATTCAGTACTTC.

This clone was observed once. The gene calls are TRBV6-4 and TRBJ1-5; D unresolved. The CDR3 has 17 residues. V was pared by 5 bases and J by 1 base, with 18 bases between. Germline V CDR1 and CDR2: MRHNA, SNTAGT. This chain's CDR3 is CASSLFGDPGSNQPQHF. DNA of the CDR3: TGTGCCAGCAGTCTTTTTGGGGATCCGGGGAGCAATCAGCCCCAGCATTTT.

The chain uses TRBV19 and TRBJ1-1; possibly TRBD1 for D (5 bases). The CDR3 has 13 amino acids. V lost 5 bases, J lost 7 bases, and 14 bases lay in between. Per the germline V gene, CDR1 is LNHDA and CDR2 is SQIVND (reference sequence). The DNA for the CDR3 is TGTGCCAGTAGTCCGGGGGTTCTCATTGAAGCTTTCTTT. Its protein is CASSPGVLIEAFF.

The genes are TRBV6-1 and TRBJ2-5; weak D call: TRBD2 (6 bases). Looked up from germline, CDR1 is MNHNS and CDR2 is SASEGT. CDR3 length equals 14 residues. Deletions cut 2 bases from V and 5 bases from J, with 12 bases between. CDR3 protein: CASSEPGGVETQYF. CDR3 DNA: TGTGCCAGCAGTGAACCAGGCGGGGTGGAGACCCAGTACTTC.

The chain joins TRBV28 to TRBJ1-1; the D gene is possibly TRBD1 (5 bases). V lost 2 bases to trimming and J lost 1 base, with 8 bases between them. Germline lookup yields CDR1 MDHEN and CDR2 SYDVKM. The CDR3 runs 14 residues. The CDR3 reads CASSLVQANTEAFF. DNA for the CDR3: TGTGCCAGCAGTTTAGTACAGGCGAACACTGAAGCTTTCTTT.

The rearrangement joins TRBV7-8 to TRBJ2-3, with TRBD2 matching 10 bases. This CDR3 comprises 16 residues. J gave up 3 bases and V 5 bases, and 8 bases lay outside the gene matches. Germline values: CDR1 SGHVS, CDR2 FQNEAQ. In nucleotides, the CDR3 is TGTGCCAGCAGCCGAGGGACTAGCGTTGAGACAGATACGCAGTATTTT. It codes for CASSRGTSVETDTQYF. Together with reference TRBV7-8 and TRBJ2-3, the CDR3 gives the full variable domain: GAGVSQSPRYKVAKRGQDVALRCDPISGHVSLFWYQQALGQGPEFLTYFQNEAQLDKSGLPSDRFFAERPEGSVSTLKIQRTQQEDSAVYLCASSRGTSVETDTQYFGPGTRLTVL.

The gene calls are TRBV18 and TRBJ1-1; TRBD1 aligns across 9 bases. The CDR3 contains 13 residues. Germline values: CDR1 KGHSH, CDR2 LQKENI. V shed 6 bases and J 3 bases; nucleotides not matched to a gene: 2. The CDR3 protein is CASSRTGDTEAFF. The CDR3 DNA follows: TGTGCCAGCTCCAGGACAGGGGACACTGAAGCTTTCTTT. The whole variable domain, filled in from reference TRBV18 and TRBJ1-1, reads NAGVMQNPRHLVRRRGQEARLRCSPMKGHSHVYWYRQLPEEGLKFMVYLQKENIIDESGMPKERFSAEFPKEGPSILRIQQVVRGDSAAYFCASSRTGDTEAFFGQGTRLTVV.

This chain joins TRBV5-6 and TRBJ1-2; D unclear. This CDR3 contains 12 residues. Germline-derived CDR1 and CDR2 are SGHDT and YYEEEE. The V and J ends lost 0 bases and 8 bases respectively, with 8 bases between them. The CDR3 sequence: CASSLAGPGYTF. DNA of the CDR3: TGTGCCAGCAGCTTGGCAGGTCCGGGCTACACCTTC.

This chain links TRBV2 with TRBJ1-5, with D maybe TRBD1 (6 bases). This CDR3 has 16 amino acids. Germline V gene data show CDR1 as SNHLY and CDR2 as FYNNEI. V was shortened by 2 bases and J by 0 bases, with 11 bases between the two germline ends. The CDR3 DNA reads as TGTGCCAGCAGTGAAATGACAGGTGCTAGCAATCAGCCCCAGCATTTT. As protein: CASSEMTGASNQPQHF.

CDR3 sequence (DNA): TGTGCCAGCAGTGAACAGGCTTTAAATGGCTACACCTTC. Translating it yields CASSEQALNGYTF. V is TRBV6-1 and J is TRBJ1-2; D remains ambiguous. CDR3 length equals 13 residues. Between the trimmed V and J ends, which lost 2 bases and 6 bases, there was a span of 10 bases. Per the germline V gene, CDR1 is MNHNS and CDR2 is SASEGT.

This chain uses TRBV13 with TRBJ2-5, with 9 bases lining up with TRBD2. Unmatched junction bases numbered 4, after V lost 4 bases and J lost 1 base. Germline V lookup: CDR1 PRHDT, CDR2 FYEKMQ (reference sequence). The CDR3 is made up of 15 amino acids. The CDR3 nucleotides read TGTGCCAGCAGCTCCCGGACTAGCGTCCAAGAGACCCAGTACTTC. Protein sequence: CASSSRTSVQETQYF.

This clone has just a few counts. Germline and junction disagree at one end, which may indicate a read error. The chain links TRBV28 to TRBJ1-4; 9 bases fit TRBD1. The CDR3 has 12 residues. The V gene's germline CDR1 is MDHEN and CDR2 SYDVKM. The DNA of the CDR3 is TGTGCCAGCAGGCCAAACCGGGACAGGGTTATTTTT. This gives the protein CASRPNRDRVIF.

The chain carries TRBV19 and TRBJ1-5; D uncertain. V was pared by 1 base and J by 6 bases, with 10 bases between. The CDR3 runs to 14 residues. Germline values: CDR1 LNHDA, CDR2 SQIVND (reference sequence). CDR3 region: CASSIGRSGQPQHF. The CDR3 DNA reads TGTGCCAGTAGTATAGGACGGTCGGGTCAGCCCCAGCATTTT.

The CDR3 here is CASSTGARAKNIQYF. The CDR3 DNA is TGTGCCAGCAGTACAGGGGCCCGAGCCAAAAACATTCAGTACTTC. V usage is TRBV6-6 and J usage is TRBJ2-4; TRBD1 agrees at 7 bases. The CDR3 has 15 residues. Trimming removed 5 bases from V and 0 bases from J; junction bases left unmatched: 4. Germline V CDR1 and CDR2: MNHNY, SVGAGI (reference sequence).

The chain is built from TRBV20-1 and TRBJ2-5, with a tentative D call TRBD1 (5 bases). Deletions cut 3 bases from V and 1 base from J, with 15 bases between. Germline-derived CDR1 and CDR2 are DFQATT and SNEGSKA (reference sequence). The CDR3 consists of 15 residues. CDR3 protein: CSASGETVAQETQYF. Written as DNA, the CDR3 is TGCAGTGCTAGTGGCGAGACAGTAGCCCAAGAGACCCAGTACTTC.

The chain recombines TRBV4-1 with TRBJ1-3, with 10 bases identical to TRBD1. Per the germline V gene, CDR1 is MGHRA and CDR2 is YSYEKL. This CDR3 contains 16 residues. The J segment lost 2 bases and the V segment lost 6 bases, leaving 7 bases of the junction unmatched. The CDR3 sequence: CASSQPTGGAGNTIYF. The CDR3 DNA is TGCGCCAGCAGTCAACCGACAGGGGGCGCTGGAAACACCATATATTTT.

This rearrangement joins TRBV3-1 (or the pseudogene TRBV3-2) to TRBJ2-7; D is possibly TRBD2 (5 bases). The germline V and J ends were trimmed by 3 bases and 6 bases, with 6 bases remaining between them. From germline, CDR1 is LGHDT and CDR2 YNNKEL (reference sequence). The CDR3 consists of 11 residues. The CDR3 spells CASSQGSEQYF. The CDR3 nucleotides are TGTGCCAGCAGCCAGGGGAGCGAGCAGTACTTC.

The chain combines TRBV5-1 with TRBJ2-1, with D possibly being TRBD2 (6 bases). The CDR3 covers 15 residues. V was pared by 3 bases and J by 3 bases, with 13 bases between. The germline V gene encodes CDR1 SGHRS and CDR2 YFSETQ. The CDR3 coding sequence is TGCGCCAGCAGCTCAGCCGGGACTTTCTACAATGAGCAGTTCTTC. Translating it yields CASSSAGTFYNEQFF.

This clone has more than one count but fewer than ten. The chain has TRBV12-5 and TRBJ2-2, with D possibly TRBD1 on 7 matching bases. Germline V gene sequence: CDR1 LGHNT, CDR2 FRNRAP. The CDR3 is made up of 15 amino acids. Trimming cost V 6 bases and J 2 bases, with 13 bases left between them. The chain's CDR3 is CASGPTGTNTGELFF. In DNA form, the CDR3 reads TGTGCTAGTGGCCCGACAGGGACTAACACCGGGGAGCTGTTTTTT. Full variable domain (remainder filled in from reference TRBV12-5 and TRBJ2-2): DARVTQTPRHKVTEMGQEVTMRCQPILGHNTVFWYRQTMMQGLELLAYFRNRAPLDDSGMPKDRFSAEMPDATLATLKIQPSEPRDSAVYFCASGPTGTNTGELFFGEGSRLTVL.

The chain couples TRBV19 to TRBJ1-6; D gene ambiguous. This CDR3 spans 13 amino acids. The germline CDR1 and CDR2 sequences are LNHDA and SQIVND (reference sequence). V was cut by 8 bases and J by 7 bases, with 12 bases left in between. The CDR3 is CASSPNVNSPLHF. The CDR3, as DNA: TGTGCCAGTTCCCCCAATGTGAATTCACCCCTCCACTTT.